Included here is one T cell receptor (beta chain) sequence, with context. Trimming took off 7 bases at V and 9 bases at J, with 19 bases between the two ends. There are 13 residues in the CDR3. The germline gives CDR1 SEHNR, CDR2 FQNEAQ (reference sequence). Per the original data handling: Counts of nucleated cells, estimated from reference gene primer amplification, were obtained. Sequencing was performed with immunoSEQ multiplex PCR; in TCRdb, only in-frame clones are kept and a portion is missing. D and trimming were read from the DNA, whereas the V and J calls and clone size are those reported in that table. The sample holds 270,000 or so clones; roughly 85% are singletons and the top ten take less than 4%. These data belong to a study of blood T cell repertoires in COVID-19. Background on the study: Some COVID-19 samples were acute and others convalescent; all came from the United States, Italy and Spain. From T cells, B-cell-depleted T cells, or PBMCs came the material, which was cDNA or gDNA.

This clonotype was sampled from a woman between 18 and 29 years old with acute or convalescent COVID-19. This chain connects TRBV7-9 to TRBJ2-7, with a tentative D call TRBD2 (5 bases). The specimen was peripheral blood. The CDR3 protein is CASIILREGRQYF. The CDR3 coding sequence is TGTGCCAGCATCATTCTACGAGAGGGAAGGCAGTACTTC.